The following is a T cell receptor (beta chain) sequence with its context. The clone's antigen remains unknown. Per-base qualities were not stored, and no clone one base away is much larger. CDR3 length: 16 amino acids, cysteine to phenylalanine. Only the CDR3 DNA is retained, 48 bases long and in frame from the first base. CDR1 and CDR2 (MNHEY, SVGAGI) derive from the germline V gene. V is pruned by 4 bases and J by 6 bases, leaving 9 bases of the junction without a gene match. The time point label on this specimen signifies: cells obtained before transplantation from donor or recipient. CD3+CD4+ and CD3+CD8+ populations were FACS-sorted from unstimulated pre-transplant donor and recipient cells taken from spleen or lymph nodes. Libraries were constructed by the immunoSEQ multiplex PCR assay. In most patients, genomic DNA was isolated using the Qiagen DNeasy Blood and Tissue Kit and sent frozen to Adaptive Biotechnologies for TCR sequencing. High-throughput TCR-beta CDR3 sequencing of genomic DNA from most patients was performed by Adaptive Biotechnologies. The paper's data handling went like this. TCR sequencing data for 18 patients were retrieved from Adaptive's ImmunoSEQ software; a few other patients were processed with MiXCR and VDJtools. CD4 versus CD8 sorting errors were corrected by removing sequences found in both subsets at a frequency ratio below 5:1. CDR3 nucleotide sequences shared between donor and recipient were removed because the origin of such sequences could not be assigned. Alloreactive clones required at least 2-fold expansion over unstimulated cells and minimum CFSE-low frequency of 0.002% (template counts) or 0.001% (read counts). Clones were considered mappable if detected in sequenced pre-transplant spleen, lymph node, or MLR CFSE-low populations of the donor or recipient. Cumulative frequency of alloreactive clones was calculated as a percentage of all sequences weighted by copy number. What TCRdb holds here is the immuneACCESS table cut down to in-frame rearrangements. Part of the clones is not present; checked against another copy, under half of the missing clones reflect an unresolved V gene, and the others are unexplained. V and J calls and clone size are as listed in that table; D and trimming were resolved from the DNA. The sample profile shows about 120,000 clones; 90% of them were found once. The ten largest make up about 0.18% of the sample.

The data originate from a study of graft-versus-host responses after intestinal transplantation (dated by TCRdb to the early 2020s). Regarding the complete study: Multivisceral, liver-intestinal, or isolated intestinal transplants were received by the recipients. Anti-thymocyte globulin induction was given to all recipients, followed by maintenance tacrolimus and steroids for two to three years. After intestinal transplantation, graft-versus-host and host-versus-graft alloreactive T cell clones in the graft, circulation and bone marrow were tracked using bulk TCR-beta CDR3 sequencing. Alloreactive clones were identified by sequencing pre-transplant mixed lymphocyte reaction products and comparing them with unstimulated pre-transplant donor and recipient T cells. A cohort of more than 20 intestinal transplant recipients, including one retransplant, was enrolled, and a few patients lacking pretransplant specimens were excluded. A peak of at least 4% donor T cells among recipient peripheral blood mononuclear cells was the definition used for donor T cell macrochimerism. Samples from a few later patients were sequenced in-house on an Illumina MiSeq with MiXCR processing rather than by the commercial service.

Results the study describes overall, beyond this receptor: Patients with donor T cell macrochimerism had high GvH to HvG T cell clonal ratios in their allografts. The conclusions were limited by the relatively low number and heterogeneity of the intestinal transplant patients. GvH clones turned up in recipient bone marrow, with some appearing earlier in ileal mucosa or blood, a pattern consistent with an intestinal mucosal origin. Early after transplant, peak levels of circulating GvH clones were associated with declines in HvG clones.

Sequenced here: unstimulated CD4+ T cells sorted from spleen or lymph node cells, sampled before intestinal transplant. This clonotype was sampled from a human donor who received an intestinal transplant. Rearrangement joined TRBV6-5 to TRBJ2-1, and 10 bases in between align with TRBD1. The nucleotide sequence reads as follows: TGTGCCAGCAGTTCGACGACAGGGGGCTTCCCCAATGAGCAGTTCTTC. The encoded protein is CASSSTTGGFPNEQFF.